This T cell receptor (beta chain) comes out of a study of T cell clonotyping in hematopoietic cell transplantation. Repertoires were generated with immunoSEQ multiplex PCR, while TCRdb's copy carries only in-frame clones and drops some. The sample yields nearly 11,000 clones, approximately 46% seen once. Germline lookup yields CDR1 MNHNS and CDR2 SASEGT. The CDR3 consists of 12 residues. V lost 10 bases, J lost 3 bases, and 12 bases lay in between. This TCR came from a male patient in his 50s who had an allogeneic stem cell transplant from an unrelated donor, so the T cells may come from the graft donor. Some clones in this sample may be carry-over from other donors' samples. Source: PBMCs, taken 30 days after allogeneic stem cell transplant. The chain is built from TRBV6-1 and TRBJ1-2; D remains ambiguous. The CDR3 bases are TGTGCCAACGCTGACACGGACTATGGCTACACCTTC. As protein: CANADTDYGYTF.